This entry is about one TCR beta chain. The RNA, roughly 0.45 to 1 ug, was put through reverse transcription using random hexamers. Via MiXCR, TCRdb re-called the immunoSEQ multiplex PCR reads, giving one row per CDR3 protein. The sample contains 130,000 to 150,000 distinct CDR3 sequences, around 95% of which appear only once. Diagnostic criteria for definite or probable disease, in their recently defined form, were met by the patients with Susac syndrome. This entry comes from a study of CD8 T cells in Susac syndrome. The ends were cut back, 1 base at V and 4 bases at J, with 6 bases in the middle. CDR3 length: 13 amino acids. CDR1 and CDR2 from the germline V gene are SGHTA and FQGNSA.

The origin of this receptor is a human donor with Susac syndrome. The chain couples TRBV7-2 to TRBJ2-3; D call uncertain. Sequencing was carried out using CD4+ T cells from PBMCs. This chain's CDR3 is CASSLGYSDTQYF. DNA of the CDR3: TGTGCCAGCAGCTTAGGGTATTCAGATACGCAGTATTTT.